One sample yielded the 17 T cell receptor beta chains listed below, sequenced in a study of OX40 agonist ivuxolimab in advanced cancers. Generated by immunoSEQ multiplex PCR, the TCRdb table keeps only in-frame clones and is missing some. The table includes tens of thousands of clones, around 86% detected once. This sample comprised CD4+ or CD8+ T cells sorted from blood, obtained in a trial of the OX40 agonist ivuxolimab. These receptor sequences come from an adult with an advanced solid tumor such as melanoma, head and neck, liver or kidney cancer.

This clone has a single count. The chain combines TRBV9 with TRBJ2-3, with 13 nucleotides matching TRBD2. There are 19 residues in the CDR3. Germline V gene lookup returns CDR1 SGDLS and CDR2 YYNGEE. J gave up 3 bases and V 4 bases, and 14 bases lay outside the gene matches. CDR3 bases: TGTGCCAGCAGCCCGAGGGGCAGACTAGCGGGGGGCCTGACAGATACGCAGTATTTT. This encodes CASSPRGRLAGGLTDTQYF.

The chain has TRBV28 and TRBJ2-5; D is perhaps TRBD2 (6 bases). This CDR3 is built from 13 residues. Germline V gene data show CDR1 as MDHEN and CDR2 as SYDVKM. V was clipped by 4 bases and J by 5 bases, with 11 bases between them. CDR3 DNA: TGTGCCAGCAGTTATGGCGGGGCGGAGACCCAGTACTTC. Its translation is CASSYGGAETQYF.

The CDR3 here is CASSYGETQYF. The CDR3 region has the DNA TGTGCCAGCAGTTACGGGGAAACGCAGTATTTT. The chain recombines TRBV28 with TRBJ2-3; perhaps TRBD2 as D (5 bases). Germline V CDR1 and CDR2: MDHEN, SYDVKM. CDR3 size: 11 residues. V shed 4 bases and J shed 9 bases, with 8 bases lying between them.

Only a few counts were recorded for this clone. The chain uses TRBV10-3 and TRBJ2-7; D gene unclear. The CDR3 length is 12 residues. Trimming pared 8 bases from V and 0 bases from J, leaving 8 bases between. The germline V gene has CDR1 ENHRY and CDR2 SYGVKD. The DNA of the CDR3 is TGTGCCATCTCGGTCGGCTCCTACGAGCAGTACTTC. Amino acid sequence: CAISVGSYEQYF.

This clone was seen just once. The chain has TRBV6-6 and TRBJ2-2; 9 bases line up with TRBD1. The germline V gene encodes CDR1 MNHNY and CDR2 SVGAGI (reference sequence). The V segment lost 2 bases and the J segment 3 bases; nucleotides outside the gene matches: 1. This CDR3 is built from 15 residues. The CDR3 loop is CASSYRDRDTGELFF. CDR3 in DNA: TGTGCCAGCAGTTACCGGGACAGGGACACCGGGGAGCTGTTTTTT.

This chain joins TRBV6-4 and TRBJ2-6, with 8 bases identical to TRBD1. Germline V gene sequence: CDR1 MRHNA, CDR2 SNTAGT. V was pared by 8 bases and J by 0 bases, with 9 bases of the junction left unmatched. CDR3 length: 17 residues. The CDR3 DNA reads TGTGCCAGCTCACCCCGGACAGGGAACTCTGGGGCCAACGTCCTGACTTTC. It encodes CASSPRTGNSGANVLTF.

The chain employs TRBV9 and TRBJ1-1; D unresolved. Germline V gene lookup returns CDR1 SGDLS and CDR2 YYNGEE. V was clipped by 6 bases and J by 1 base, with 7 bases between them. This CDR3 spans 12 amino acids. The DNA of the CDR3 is TGTGCCAGCAACCAGGAGAACACTGAAGCTTTCTTT. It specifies CASNQENTEAFF.

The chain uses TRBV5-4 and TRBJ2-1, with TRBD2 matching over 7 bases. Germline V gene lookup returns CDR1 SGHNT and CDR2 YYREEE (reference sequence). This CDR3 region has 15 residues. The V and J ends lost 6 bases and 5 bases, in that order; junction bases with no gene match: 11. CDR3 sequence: CASTRTAGVNNEQFF. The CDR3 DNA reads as TGTGCCAGCACCCGGACGGCGGGAGTAAACAATGAGCAGTTCTTC.

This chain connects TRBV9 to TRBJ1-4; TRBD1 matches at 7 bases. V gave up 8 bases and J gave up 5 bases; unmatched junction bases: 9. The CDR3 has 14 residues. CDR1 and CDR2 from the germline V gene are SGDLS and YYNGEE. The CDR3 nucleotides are TGTGCCAGTACTCCGGGACAGATCAATGAAAAACTGTTTTTT. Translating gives CASTPGQINEKLFF.

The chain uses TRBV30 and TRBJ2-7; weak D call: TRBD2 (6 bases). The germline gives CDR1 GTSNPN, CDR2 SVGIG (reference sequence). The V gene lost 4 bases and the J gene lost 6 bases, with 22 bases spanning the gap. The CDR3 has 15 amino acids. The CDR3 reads CAWTQWAGSRGEQYF. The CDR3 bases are TGTGCCTGGACTCAGTGGGCGGGATCACGGGGCGAGCAGTACTTC.

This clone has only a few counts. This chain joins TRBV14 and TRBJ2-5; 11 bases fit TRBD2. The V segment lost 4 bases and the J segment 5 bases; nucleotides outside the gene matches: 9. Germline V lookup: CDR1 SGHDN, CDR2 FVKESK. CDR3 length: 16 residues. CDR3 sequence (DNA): TGTGCCAGCAGCCTCGAGATAGCGGGGGGGTCGGAGACCCAGTACTTC. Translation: CASSLEIAGGSETQYF.

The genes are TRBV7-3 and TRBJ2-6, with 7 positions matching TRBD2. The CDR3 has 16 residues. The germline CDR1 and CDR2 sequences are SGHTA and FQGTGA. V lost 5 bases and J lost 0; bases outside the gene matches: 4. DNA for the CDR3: TGTGCCAGCAGCCCCGGGGGGAGCTCTGGGGCCAACGTCCTGACTTTC. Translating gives CASSPGGSSGANVLTF. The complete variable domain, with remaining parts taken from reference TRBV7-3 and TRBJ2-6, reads GAGVSQTPSNKVTEKGKYVELRCDPISGHTALYWYRQSLGQGPEFLIYFQGTGAADDSGLPNDRFFAVRPEGSVSTLKIQRTERGDSAVYLCASSPGGSSGANVLTFGAGSRLTVL.

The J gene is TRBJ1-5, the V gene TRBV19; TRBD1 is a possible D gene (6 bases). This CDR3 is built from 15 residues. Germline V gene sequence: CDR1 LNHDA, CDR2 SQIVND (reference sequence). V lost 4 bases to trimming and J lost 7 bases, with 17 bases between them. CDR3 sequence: CASSTLQGMGQPQHF. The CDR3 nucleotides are TGTGCCAGTAGTACCCTTCAGGGGATGGGACAGCCCCAGCATTTT.

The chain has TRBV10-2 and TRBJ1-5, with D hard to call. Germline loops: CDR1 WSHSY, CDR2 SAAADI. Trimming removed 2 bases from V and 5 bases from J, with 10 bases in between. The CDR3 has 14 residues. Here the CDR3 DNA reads TGCGCCAGCAGTGAGGAGAAGCCAGATCAGCCCCAGCATTTT. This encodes CASSEEKPDQPQHF.

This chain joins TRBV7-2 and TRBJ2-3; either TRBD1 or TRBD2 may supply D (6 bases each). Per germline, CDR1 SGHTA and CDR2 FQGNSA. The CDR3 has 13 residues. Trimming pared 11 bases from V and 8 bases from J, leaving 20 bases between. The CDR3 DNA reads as TGTGCCGGGGGTACGGGGGCGGATGGTACGCAGTATTTT. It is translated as CAGGTGADGTQYF.

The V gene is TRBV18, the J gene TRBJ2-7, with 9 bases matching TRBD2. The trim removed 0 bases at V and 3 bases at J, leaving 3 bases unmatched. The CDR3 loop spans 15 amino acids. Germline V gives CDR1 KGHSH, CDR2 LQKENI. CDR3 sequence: CASSPPGLADYEQYF. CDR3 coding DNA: TGTGCCAGCTCACCACCGGGACTAGCAGACTACGAGCAGTACTTC.

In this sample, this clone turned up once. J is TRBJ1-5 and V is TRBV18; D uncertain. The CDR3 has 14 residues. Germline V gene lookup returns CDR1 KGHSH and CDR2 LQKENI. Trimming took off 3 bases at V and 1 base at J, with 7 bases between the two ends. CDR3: CASSPPGSNQPQHF. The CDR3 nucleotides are TGTGCCAGCTCACCCCCGGGGAGCAATCAGCCCCAGCATTTT.